This T cell receptor beta chain was retrieved from a study of blood T cell repertoires in COVID-19. Study-wide background: Specimens from acute and convalescent COVID-19 originated in the United States, Italy and Spain. The analysed material was cDNA or gDNA that came from T cells, B-cell-depleted T cells, or PBMCs.

Original analysis: From reference gene primer amplification, estimates of nucleated cell counts were derived. Some clones are missing from TCRdb's copy, which holds only in-frame ones; the method was immunoSEQ multiplex PCR. That table gives V, J and clone size, and the DNA gave D and trimming. The sample shows some 150,000 clones, 88% of them seen only once. CDR3 length: 14 residues. Germline trimming cut 3 bases from V and 4 bases from J; bases unmatched to any gene: 5. The V gene's germline CDR1 is MDHEN and CDR2 SYDVKM. The sequence was collected from a man aged 50-60 years with active or convalescent COVID-19. The sample taken for sequencing was peripheral blood. The chain joins TRBV28 to TRBJ2-7, with 8 positions matching TRBD2. The CDR3: CASSFPGGGYEQYF. The CDR3 nucleotides are TGTGCCAGCAGTTTCCCCGGGGGGGGTTACGAGCAGTACTTC.